Below, 25 T cell receptor delta chains from the same sample are listed, as sequenced in a study of delta chains in infants with herpesvirus infections. Reverse transcription of PBMC RNA used primers specific for the gamma and delta chains. TCRdb reanalysed the RT-PCR reads via CATT. The table includes 250 to 300 delta-chain clones, around 34% detected once. The source was peripheral blood, collected at time point 1 of longitudinal follow-up. All receptors derive from a human donor who was a Ugandan infant, either HIV-exposed or HIV-unexposed (not recorded which).

V gene TRDV1 combines with J gene TRDJ1; D might be TRDD3 (6 bases). The length of the CDR3 is 19 residues. Trimming took 5 bases from V and 0 from J, leaving 25 bases between them. In germline, CDR1 is TSWWSYY, CDR2 QGS. Here the CDR3 reads CALGNPRHGGSVYTDKLIF. Written as DNA, the CDR3 is TGTGCTCTTGGGAACCCTAGACACGGGGGAAGTGTATACACCGATAAACTCATCTTT.

In this sample, this clone turned up a few times. With only one base between it and a far larger clone, this is likely a read error. The V gene is TRDV1, the J gene TRDJ1, with D perhaps TRDD3 (6 bases). This CDR3 region has 17 residues. Germline CDR1 and CDR2: TSWWSYY and QGS. V dropped 2 bases and J dropped 10 bases, with 26 bases sitting between them. The CDR3 reads CALGELLVTDWARGLIF. In nucleotides, the CDR3 is TGTGCTCTTGGGGAATTACTAGTCACCGACTGGGCCCGAGGACTCATCTTT.

In the case of this clone: A far larger clone differs by one base, so this is likely a read error. This chain joins TRDV1 and TRDJ1, with a weak D call TRDD3 (6 bases). This CDR3 region has 26 residues. Germline lookup yields CDR1 TSWWSYY and CDR2 QGS. The V end lost 2 bases, the J end lost 0 bases, and 43 bases lay between the germline ends. CDR3 nucleotides: TGTGCTCTTGGGGAAGGAGGGGCCTCCGGGGGAGCTGGGAAATCATTCGCGGCCTTCTACACCGATAAACTCATCTTT. The encoded protein is CALGEGGASGGAGKSFAAFYTDKLIF.

Points on this clone: This sequence is one base from a far larger clone and is likely a read error. The rearrangement uses TRDV1 and TRDJ1, with 9 bases fitting TRDD3. This CDR3 has 20 amino acids. With 1 base clipped from V and 2 bases from J, the junction kept 17 bases outside the gene matches. Germline V gives CDR1 TSWWSYY, CDR2 QGS. CDR3 nucleotide sequence: TGTGCTCTTGGGGAACAGTCGGGGACGAATGGGGGATATCCTACCGATAAACTCATCTTT. Protein: CALGEQSGTNGGYPTDKLIF.

On this clone itself: With only one base between it and a far larger clone, this is likely a read error. The rearrangement links TRDV2 to TRDJ3; tentative D call: TRDD2 (5 bases). Germline V gene lookup returns CDR1 GEAIGNYY and CDR2 EKD. This CDR3 region has 16 residues. The CDR3: CARDALHSWDTRQMFF. The CDR3 region has the DNA TGTGCCCGTGACGCCCTTCACTCCTGGGACACCCGACAGATGTTTTTC.

As regards this clone: A far larger clone lies a single base away; this is likely a read error. V usage is TRDV2 and J usage is TRDJ3; D possibly corresponds to TRDD3 (7 bases). The CDR3 consists of 24 residues. V dropped 0 bases and J dropped 0 bases, with 29 bases sitting between them. In germline, CDR1 is GEAIGNYY, CDR2 EKD. CDR3 sequence reads: CACDTGLPFQPGICRSWDTRQMFF. The CDR3, as DNA: TGTGCCTGTGACACCGGATTACCCTTCCAACCGGGGATATGCCGCTCCTGGGACACCCGACAGATGTTTTTC.

In the case of this clone: This is likely an artifact of a read error, given a far larger clone one base away. The V and J genes are TRDV1 and TRDJ1; D may be TRDD3 (6 bases). This CDR3 comprises 26 residues. Germline V gives CDR1 TSWWSYY, CDR2 QGS. CDR3 loop: CALGEGGASGGAGKSFAPFYTDKPIF. DNA of the CDR3: TGTGCTCTTGGGGAAGGAGGGGCCTCCGGGGGAGCTGGGAAATCATTCGCGCCCTTCTACACCGATAAACCCATCTTT.

Within the sample, this clone is medium-sized. The chain carries TRDV2 and TRDJ1; 12 positions agree with TRDD3. This CDR3 contains 19 residues. V trimming: 2 bases; J trimming: 0 bases; junction bases outside the gene matches: 12. The germline gives CDR1 GEAIGNYY, CDR2 EKD. CDR3 DNA: TGTGCCTGTGACAAACCGTTACTGGGGGATACATCGGACACCGATAAACTCATCTTT. The encoded protein is CACDKPLLGDTSDTDKLIF.

This clone was found a few times. This probably arose from a read error, given a far larger clone one base away. The J gene is TRDJ1, the V gene TRAV38-2/DV8; 10 positions match TRDD3. Per the germline V gene, CDR1 is TSESDYY and CDR2 is QEAYKQQN. This CDR3 has 20 residues. In DNA form, the CDR3 reads TGTTCTTATATAGGGGCCTTCCTTGAAAACTGGGGGATCATAACCGATAAACTCATCTTT. Its protein is CSYIGAFLENWGIITDKLIF.

This clone was seen more than once but under ten times. One base separates it from a far larger clone, so it is likely a read error. The J gene is TRDJ1, the V gene TRDV2, with D tentatively TRDD3 (6 bases). The germline V and J ends were trimmed by 0 bases and 11 bases, with 27 bases remaining between them. This CDR3 is built from 17 residues. The V gene's germline CDR1 is GEAIGNYY and CDR2 EKD. CDR3 region: CACDTGYWGSPPRRLIF. CDR3 bases: TGTGCCTGTGACACCGGTTATTGGGGGTCCCCCCCTCGAAGGCTCATCTTT.

As regards this clone: A far larger clone is only one base removed, so a read error is likely. The chain links TRDV2 to TRDJ3; TRDD3 aligns across 9 bases. Germline assignment: CDR1 GEAIGNYY and CDR2 EKD. V was clipped by 0 bases and J by 0 bases; unmatched bases: 20. CDR3 length: 24 amino acids. CDR3 in amino acids: CACDTGLPFQLGIRRSWDTRQMFF. The CDR3, as DNA: TGTGCCTGTGACACCGGATTACCCTTCCAACTGGGGATACGCCGCTCCTGGGACACCCGACAGATGTTTTTC.

This clone is judged large. V gene TRDV1 combines with J gene TRDJ1; TRDD2 or TRDD3 may be the D gene (5 bases each). The CDR3 loop spans 17 amino acids. Germline loops: CDR1 TSWWSYY, CDR2 QGS. The V end was cut by 4 bases, the J end by 4 bases, with 22 bases between. The CDR3 DNA reads TGTGCTCTTGGGGGGTTCCTGTTTGGGGACCCCCTCGATAAACTCATCTTT. This gives the protein CALGGFLFGDPLDKLIF.

To note about this clone: With a far larger clone one base away, a read error is the likely cause. V is TRDV1 and J is TRDJ1, with a possible D match to TRDD3 (6 bases). The CDR3 runs to 26 residues. CDR1 is TSWWSYY, CDR2 QGS, per germline. Trimming cost V 2 bases and J 0 bases, with 43 bases left between them. For the CDR3, the DNA is TGTGCTCTTGGGGAAGGAGGGGCCACCGGGGGAGCTGGGAAATCATTCGCGCCCTTCTACACCGATAAACTCATCTTT. Its protein is CALGEGGATGGAGKSFAPFYTDKLIF.

A few counts support this clone. A far larger clone is only one base removed, so a read error is likely. The chain links TRDV1 to TRDJ1, with a possible D match to TRDD2 (9 bases). This CDR3 has 22 residues. CDR1 is TSWWSYY, CDR2 QGS, per germline. The CDR3 coding sequence is TGTGCTATTGGGGGGGGGACCTTCCTACGAGTCCCTGGGGGACCTTACACCGATAAACTCATCTTT. Residues: CAIGGGTFLRVPGGPYTDKLIF.

This clone has just a few counts. TCRdb attributes to this sequence the protein of a much larger clone, which differs from the DNA translation at residue 10; a read error is likely, and the protein displayed is translated from the DNA. The chain is built from TRDV1 and TRDJ1; 8 bases are a match to TRDD3. The trim removed 0 bases at V and 2 bases at J, leaving 5 bases unmatched. From germline, CDR1 is TSWWSYY and CDR2 QGS. This CDR3 contains 16 residues. The chain's CDR3 is CALGELAWGNTDKLIF. The CDR3, as DNA: TGTGCTCTTGGGGAACTAGCCTGGGGGAATACCGATAAACTCATCTTT.

A note on this clone: The protein TCRdb lists belongs to a much larger clone and differs from this DNA's translation at residue 8, which points to a read error; the protein shown is made from the DNA. This chain joins TRDV3 and TRDJ2; TRDD3 matches at 10 bases. V was clipped by 3 bases and J by 0 bases; unmatched bases: 7. CDR3 length equals 16 residues. Germline CDR1 is TVYSNPD and CDR2 is GDNSRS (reference sequence). This CDR3 is CAFTLGDMALTAQLFF. The CDR3 DNA reads as TGTGCCTTCACCCTGGGGGATATGGCTTTGACAGCACAACTCTTCTTT. Supplemented by reference TRDV3 and TRDJ2, the full variable domain reads CDKVTQSSPDQTVASGSEVVLLCTYDTVYSNPDLFWYRIRPDYSFQFVFYGDNSRSEGADFTQGRFSVKHILTQKAFHLVISPVRTEDSATYYCAFTLGDMALTAQLFFGKGTQLIVEP.

By its share, this clone is hyperexpanded. The chain links TRDV2 to TRDJ3; a weak D match, TRDD2 (5 bases). The CDR3 consists of 16 residues. V gave up 3 bases and J gave up 0 bases, with 8 bases separating them. Germline V lookup: CDR1 GEAIGNYY, CDR2 EKD. The CDR3 loop is CACDALHSWDTRQMFF. In nucleotides, the CDR3 is TGTGCCTGTGACGCCCTTCACTCCTGGGACACCCGACAGATGTTTTTC.

This clone is hyperexpanded within its sample. The chain carries TRAV38-2/DV8 and TRDJ1, with 10 bases that match TRDD3. The trim removed 6 bases at V and 2 bases at J, leaving 22 bases unmatched. Germline CDR1 reads TSESDYY; CDR2 reads QEAYKQQN. The CDR3 contains 20 residues. The CDR3 loop reads CAYIGAFLENWGIITDKLIF. The CDR3 nucleotides are TGTGCTTATATAGGGGCCTTCCTTGAAAACTGGGGGATCATAACCGATAAACTCATCTTT.

This clone has just a few counts. The V and J genes are TRDV1 and TRDJ1; 12 bases agree with TRDD3. CDR1 TSWWSYY and CDR2 QGS come from the germline V gene. This CDR3 region has 21 residues. CDR3 protein: CARPSYIGSLLGDTPTDKLIF. Here the CDR3 DNA reads TGTGCCCGACCTTCCTACATCGGAAGCTTACTGGGGGATACTCCCACCGATAAACTCATCTTT.

This clone is labeled large (0.1 to 1%). The chain has TRDV1 and TRDJ1; 7 positions match TRDD3. The CDR3 covers 20 residues. Trimming took 0 bases from V and 0 from J; bases not matched to a gene: 16. CDR1 is TSWWSYY and CDR2 is QGS in the germline V gene. CDR3 sequence reads: CALGELAFFRPGGYTDKLIF. The CDR3 bases are TGTGCTCTTGGGGAACTAGCCTTTTTTCGCCCTGGGGGTTACACCGATAAACTCATCTTT.

The V gene was left uncalled, and the J gene is TRDJ2. This CDR3 is built from 10 residues. CDR3 sequence: CSALTAQLFF. The CDR3 coding sequence is TGTAGTGCTTTGACAGCACAACTCTTCTTT.

In this sample, this clone is hyperexpanded. This sample includes further DNA sequences coding for the same CDR3. The chain links TRDV2 to TRDJ1, with D maybe TRDD3 (6 bases). Per germline, CDR1 GEAIGNYY and CDR2 EKD. The germline V and J ends were trimmed by 0 bases and 11 bases, with 27 bases remaining between them. CDR3 length: 17 residues. As DNA, the CDR3 is TGTGCCTGTGACACCGGTTATTGGGGGTCCCCCCCTCTAAGGCTCATCTTT. This gives the protein CACDTGYWGSPPLRLIF.

By share of the sample, this clone is large (0.1 to 1%). The rearrangement uses TRDV1 and TRDJ1; 9 nucleotides align to TRDD3. V was pared by 0 bases and J by 0 bases, with 8 bases of the junction left unmatched. The V gene's germline CDR1 is TSWWSYY and CDR2 QGS. This CDR3 has 18 residues. The CDR3 region is CALGELPGDTGYTDKLIF. In nucleotides, the CDR3 is TGTGCTCTTGGGGAACTCCCGGGGGATACCGGGTACACCGATAAACTCATCTTT.

This clone is hyperexpanded within its sample. The chain is built from TRAV38-2/DV8 and TRDJ1; TRDD3 matches at 10 bases. Germline values: CDR1 TSESDYY, CDR2 QEAYKQQN. The junction had 18 bases not matched to a gene; V was cut back by 4 bases and J by 0 bases. The CDR3 length is 20 residues. The CDR3 sequence: CAYRSISPGDTDFYTDKLIF. The CDR3 DNA reads TGTGCTTATAGGTCAATTAGTCCGGGGGATACGGACTTCTACACCGATAAACTCATCTTT.

This clone was picked up a small number of times. A far larger clone lies a single base away; this is likely a read error. The rearrangement joins TRDV1 to TRDJ1; unclear D gene. Trimming took 4 bases from V and 3 from J, leaving 42 bases between them. Looked up from germline, CDR1 is TSWWSYY and CDR2 is QGS. The CDR3 is 24 amino acids. The CDR3 DNA reads TGTGCTCTTGGGGCCTTTAACCGAGACCTGCCACCTTACTCGGGCCCGAGGCAGGCCGATAAACTCATCTTT. It yields the protein CALGAFNRDLPPYSGPRQADKLIF.